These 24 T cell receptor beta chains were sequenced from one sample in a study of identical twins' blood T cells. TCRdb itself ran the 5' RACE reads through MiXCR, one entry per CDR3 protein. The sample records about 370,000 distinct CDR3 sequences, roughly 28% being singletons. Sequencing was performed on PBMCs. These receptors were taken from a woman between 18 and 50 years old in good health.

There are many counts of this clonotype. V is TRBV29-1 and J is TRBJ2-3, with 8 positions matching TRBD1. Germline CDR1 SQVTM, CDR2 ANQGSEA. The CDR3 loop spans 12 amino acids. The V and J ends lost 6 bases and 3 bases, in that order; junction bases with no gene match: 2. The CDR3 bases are TGCAGCGTCCGACAGGGGACAGATACGCAGTATTTT. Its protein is CSVRQGTDTQYF.

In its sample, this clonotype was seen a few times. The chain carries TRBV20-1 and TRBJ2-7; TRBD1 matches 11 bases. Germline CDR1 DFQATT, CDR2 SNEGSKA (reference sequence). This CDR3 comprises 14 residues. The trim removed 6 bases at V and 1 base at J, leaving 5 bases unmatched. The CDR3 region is CSARDRGFSYEQYF. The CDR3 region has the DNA TGCAGTGCAAGGGACAGGGGGTTTTCCTACGAGCAGTACTTC.

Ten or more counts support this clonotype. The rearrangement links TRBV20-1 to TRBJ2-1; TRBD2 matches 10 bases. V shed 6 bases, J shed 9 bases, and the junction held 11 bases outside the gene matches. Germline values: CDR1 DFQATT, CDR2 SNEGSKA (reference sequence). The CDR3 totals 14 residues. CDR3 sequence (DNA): TGCAGTGCCCTTCAAGCGGGGGGGGTCGGTGAGCAGTTCTTC. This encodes CSALQAGGVGEQFF.

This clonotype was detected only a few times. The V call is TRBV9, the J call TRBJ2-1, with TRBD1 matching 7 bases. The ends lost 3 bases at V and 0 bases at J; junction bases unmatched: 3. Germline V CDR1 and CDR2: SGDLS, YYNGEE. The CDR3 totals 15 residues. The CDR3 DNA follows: TGTGCCAGCAGCGCCACAGGGGACTCCTACAATGAGCAGTTCTTC. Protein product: CASSATGDSYNEQFF.

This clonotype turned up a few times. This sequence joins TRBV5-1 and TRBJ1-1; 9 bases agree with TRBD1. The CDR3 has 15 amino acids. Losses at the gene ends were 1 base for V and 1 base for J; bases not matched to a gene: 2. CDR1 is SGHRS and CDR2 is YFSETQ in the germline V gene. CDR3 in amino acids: CASSLWTGANTEAFF. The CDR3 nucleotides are TGCGCCAGCAGCTTGTGGACAGGGGCGAACACTGAAGCTTTCTTT. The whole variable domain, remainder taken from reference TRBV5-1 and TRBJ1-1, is KAGVTQTPRYLIKTRGQQVTLSCSPISGHRSVSWYQQTPGQGLQFLFEYFSETQRNKGNFPGRFSGRQFSNSRSEMNVSTLELGDSALYLCASSLWTGANTEAFFGQGTRLTVV.

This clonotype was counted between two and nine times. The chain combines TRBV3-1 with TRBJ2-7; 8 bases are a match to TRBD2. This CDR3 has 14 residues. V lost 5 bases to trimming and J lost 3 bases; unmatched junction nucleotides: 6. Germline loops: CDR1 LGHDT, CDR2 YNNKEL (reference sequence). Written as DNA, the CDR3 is TGTGCCAGCAGCTTAACTGGGACTAGCTACGAGCAGTACTTC. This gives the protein CASSLTGTSYEQYF.

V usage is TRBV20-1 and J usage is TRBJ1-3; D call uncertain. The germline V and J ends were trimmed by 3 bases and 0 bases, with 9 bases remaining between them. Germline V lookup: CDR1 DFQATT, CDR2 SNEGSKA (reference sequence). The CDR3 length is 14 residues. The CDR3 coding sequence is TGCAGTGCTAGGGCCTCCGTCTCTGGAAACACCATATATTTT. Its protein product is CSARASVSGNTIYF.

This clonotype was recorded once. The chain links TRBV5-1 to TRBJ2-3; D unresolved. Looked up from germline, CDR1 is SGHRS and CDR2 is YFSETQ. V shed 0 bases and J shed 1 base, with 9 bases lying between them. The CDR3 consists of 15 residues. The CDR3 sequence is CASSLVLVRTDTQYF. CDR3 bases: TGCGCCAGCAGCTTGGTCCTAGTCCGCACAGATACGCAGTATTTT.

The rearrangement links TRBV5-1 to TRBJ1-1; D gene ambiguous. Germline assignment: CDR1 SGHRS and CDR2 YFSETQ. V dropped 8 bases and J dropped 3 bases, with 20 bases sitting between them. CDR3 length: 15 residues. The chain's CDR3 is CASTLSTNRDTEAFF. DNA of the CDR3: TGCGCCAGTACACTCTCGACTAATAGGGACACTGAAGCTTTCTTT.

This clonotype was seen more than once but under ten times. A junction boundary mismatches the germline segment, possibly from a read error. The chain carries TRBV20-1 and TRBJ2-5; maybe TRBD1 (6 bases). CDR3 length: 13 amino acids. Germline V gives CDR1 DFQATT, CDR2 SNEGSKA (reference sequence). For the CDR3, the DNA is TGCAGCGCTAATTTGGACAGCGTAAAGACCCAGTACTTC. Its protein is CSANLDSVKTQYF.

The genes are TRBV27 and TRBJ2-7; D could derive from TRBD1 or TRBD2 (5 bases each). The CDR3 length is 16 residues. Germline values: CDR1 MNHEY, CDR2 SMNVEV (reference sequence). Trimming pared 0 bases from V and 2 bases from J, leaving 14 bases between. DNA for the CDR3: TGTGCCAGCAGTTTATCGGTGAGGGACGGGCCCTACGAGCAGTACTTC. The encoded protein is CASSLSVRDGPYEQYF.

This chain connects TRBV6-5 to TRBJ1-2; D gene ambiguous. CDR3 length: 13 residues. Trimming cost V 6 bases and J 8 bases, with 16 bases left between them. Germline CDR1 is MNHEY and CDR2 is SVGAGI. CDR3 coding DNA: TGTGCCAGCAGGCAGAGGCTCAGGAGCGGCTACACCTTC. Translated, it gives CASRQRLRSGYTF.

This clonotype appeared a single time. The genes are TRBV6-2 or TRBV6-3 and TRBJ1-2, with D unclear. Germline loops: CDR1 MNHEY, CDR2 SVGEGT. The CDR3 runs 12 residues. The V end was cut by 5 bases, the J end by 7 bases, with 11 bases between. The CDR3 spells CASSRPPPGYTF. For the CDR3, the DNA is TGTGCCAGCAGTCGACCCCCTCCTGGCTACACCTTC.

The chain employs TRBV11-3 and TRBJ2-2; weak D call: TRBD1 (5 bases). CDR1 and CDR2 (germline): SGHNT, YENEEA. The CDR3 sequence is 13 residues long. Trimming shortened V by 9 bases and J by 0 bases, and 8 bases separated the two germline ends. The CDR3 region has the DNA TGTGCCAGTCAGGACACGAACACCGGGGAGCTGTTTTTT. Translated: CASQDTNTGELFF.

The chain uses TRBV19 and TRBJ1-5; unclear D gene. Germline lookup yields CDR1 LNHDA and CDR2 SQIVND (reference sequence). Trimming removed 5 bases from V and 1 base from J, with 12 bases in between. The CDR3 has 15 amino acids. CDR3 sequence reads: CASSYTAQSNQPQHF. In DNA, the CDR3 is TGTGCCAGTAGTTACACAGCCCAAAGCAATCAGCCCCAGCATTTT. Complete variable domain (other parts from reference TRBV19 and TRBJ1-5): DGGITQSPKYLFRKEGQNVTLSCEQNLNHDAMYWYRQDPGQGLRLIYYSQIVNDFQKGDIAEGYSVSREKKESFPLTVTSAQKNPTAFYLCASSYTAQSNQPQHFGDGTRLSIL.

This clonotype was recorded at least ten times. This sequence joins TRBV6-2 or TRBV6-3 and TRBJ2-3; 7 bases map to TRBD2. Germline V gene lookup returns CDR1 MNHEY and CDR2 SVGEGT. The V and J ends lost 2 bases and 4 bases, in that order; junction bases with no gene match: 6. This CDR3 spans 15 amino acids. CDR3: CASSYGAGEADTQYF. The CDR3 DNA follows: TGTGCCAGCAGTTACGGTGCGGGAGAGGCAGATACGCAGTATTTT.

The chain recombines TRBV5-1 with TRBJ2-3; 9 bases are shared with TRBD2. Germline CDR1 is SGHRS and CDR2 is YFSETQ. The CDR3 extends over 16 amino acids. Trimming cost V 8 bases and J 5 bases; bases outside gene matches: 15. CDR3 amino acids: CASSPQAGGDRDTQYF. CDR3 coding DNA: TGCGCCAGTTCCCCCCAAGCGGGGGGCGATCGAGATACGCAGTATTTT.

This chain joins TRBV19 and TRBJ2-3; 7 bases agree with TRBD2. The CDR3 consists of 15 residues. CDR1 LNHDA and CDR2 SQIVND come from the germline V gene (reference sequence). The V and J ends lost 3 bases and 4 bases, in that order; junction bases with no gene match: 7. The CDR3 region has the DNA TGTGCCAGTAGTATTCGGCGGGAGCTCTCAGATACGCAGTATTTT. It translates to CASSIRRELSDTQYF.

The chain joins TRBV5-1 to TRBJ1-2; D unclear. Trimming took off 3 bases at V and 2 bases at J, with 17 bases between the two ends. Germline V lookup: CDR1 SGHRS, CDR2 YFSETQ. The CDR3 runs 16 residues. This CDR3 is CASSSYVRPINYGYTF. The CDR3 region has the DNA TGCGCCAGCAGCTCTTACGTCCGGCCGATAAACTATGGCTACACCTTC. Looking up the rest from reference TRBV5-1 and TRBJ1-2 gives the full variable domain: KAGVTQTPRYLIKTRGQQVTLSCSPISGHRSVSWYQQTPGQGLQFLFEYFSETQRNKGNFPGRFSGRQFSNSRSEMNVSTLELGDSALYLCASSSYVRPINYGYTFGSGTRLTVV.

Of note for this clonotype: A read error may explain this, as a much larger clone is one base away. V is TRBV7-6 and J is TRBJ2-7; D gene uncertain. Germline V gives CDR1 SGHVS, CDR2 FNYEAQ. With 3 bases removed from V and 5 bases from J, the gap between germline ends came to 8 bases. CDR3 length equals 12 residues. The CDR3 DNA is TGTGCCAGCAGCTTGCCCGGGCACGAGCAGTACTTC. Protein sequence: CASSLPGHEQYF.

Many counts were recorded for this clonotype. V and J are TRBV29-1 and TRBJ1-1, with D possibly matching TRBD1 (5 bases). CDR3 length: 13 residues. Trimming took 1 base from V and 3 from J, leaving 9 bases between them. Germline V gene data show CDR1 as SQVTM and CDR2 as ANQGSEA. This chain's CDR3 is CSVEVGGHTEAFF. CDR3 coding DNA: TGCAGCGTTGAAGTGGGGGGACACACTGAAGCTTTCTTT.

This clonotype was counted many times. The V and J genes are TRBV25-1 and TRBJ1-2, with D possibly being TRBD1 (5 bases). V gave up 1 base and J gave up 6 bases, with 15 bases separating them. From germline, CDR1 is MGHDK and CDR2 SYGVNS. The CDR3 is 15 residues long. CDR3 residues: CASSESTRGNHGYTF. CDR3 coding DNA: TGTGCCAGCAGTGAATCTACACGGGGGAACCATGGCTACACCTTC.

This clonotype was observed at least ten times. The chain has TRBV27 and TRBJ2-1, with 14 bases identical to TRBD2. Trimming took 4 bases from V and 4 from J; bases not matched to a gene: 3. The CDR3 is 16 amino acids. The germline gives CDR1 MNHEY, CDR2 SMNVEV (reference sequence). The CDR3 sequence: CASSSGLAGGYNEQFF. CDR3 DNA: TGTGCCAGCAGTTCCGGACTAGCGGGAGGTTACAATGAGCAGTTCTTC.

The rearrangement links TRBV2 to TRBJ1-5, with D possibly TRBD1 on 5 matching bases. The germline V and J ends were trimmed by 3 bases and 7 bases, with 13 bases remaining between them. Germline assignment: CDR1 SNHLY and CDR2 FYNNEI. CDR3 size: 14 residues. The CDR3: CASSDAGENQPQHF. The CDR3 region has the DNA TGTGCCAGCAGTGATGCGGGGGAGAACCAGCCCCAGCATTTT.